Listed here are 27 T cell receptor beta chains from one sample, sequenced in a study of shared clonotypes between healthy human individuals. The method was immunoSEQ multiplex PCR; TCRdb's version includes in-frame clones alone and lacks a portion of them. Found here are some 2,000,000 clones, approximately 96% of them singletons; the top ten hold 0.13%. The sample consisted of naive CD4+ T cells sorted from blood. The subset: CD45RA+ positively selected. These receptors were taken from a man younger than 30 in good health.

In DNA, the CDR3 is TGTGCCCGGGGCCCGGGACGGAAGAACACCGGGGAGCTGTTTTTT. Translating it yields CARGPGRKNTGELFF. The chain carries TRBV30 and TRBJ2-2; D possibly matches TRBD1 or TRBD2 (5 bases each). In germline, CDR1 is GTSNPN, CDR2 SVGIG (reference sequence). The V gene lost 8 bases and the J gene lost 1 base, with 17 bases spanning the gap. The CDR3 is made up of 15 amino acids.

The chain has TRBV6-1 and TRBJ2-3; D ambiguous. The germline V gene encodes CDR1 MNHNS and CDR2 SASEGT. The CDR3 has 16 amino acids. Trimming took off 4 bases at V and 2 bases at J, with 16 bases between the two ends. The CDR3 region has the DNA TGTGCCAGCAGTGCAAGTTTGGCGGTACCCACAGATACGCAGTATTTT. This gives the protein CASSASLAVPTDTQYF.

The CDR3 sequence is CASSNGRSATNEKLFF. The CDR3 DNA is TGTGCCAGCTCTAACGGGCGGAGTGCAACTAATGAAAAACTGTTTTTT. The chain combines TRBV18 with TRBJ1-4; D remains unclear. Germline CDR1 and CDR2: KGHSH and LQKENI. V lost 6 bases, J lost 0 bases, and 14 bases lay in between. The CDR3 consists of 16 residues.

V gene TRBV15 combines with J gene TRBJ1-4, with TRBD1 identical over 10 bases. Germline CDR1 and CDR2: LNHNV and YYDKDF (reference sequence). With 0 bases clipped from V and 6 bases from J, the junction kept 1 base outside the gene matches. The CDR3 covers 15 residues. The chain's CDR3 is CATSRDGTGDEKLFF. The CDR3 DNA reads TGTGCCACCAGCAGAGATGGGACAGGGGATGAAAAACTGTTTTTT. Looking up the rest from reference TRBV15 and TRBJ1-4 gives the full variable domain: DAMVIQNPRYQVTQFGKPVTLSCSQTLNHNVMYWYQQKSSQAPKLLFHYYDKDFNNEADTPDNFQSRRPNTSFCFLDIRSPGLGDTAMYLCATSRDGTGDEKLFFGSGTQLSVL.

This clone showed up just once. The rearrangement joins TRBV19 to TRBJ2-5; D uncertain. In germline, CDR1 is LNHDA, CDR2 SQIVND (reference sequence). The CDR3 has 14 amino acids. V lost 1 base and J lost 1, with 7 bases in between. CDR3 DNA sequence: TGTGCCAGTAGTATAGCCCTTGGCCAAGAGACCCAGTACTTC. Its protein is CASSIALGQETQYF.

The chain employs TRBV28 and TRBJ2-7; 11 nucleotides match TRBD1. The CDR3 has 15 residues. V was pared by 3 bases and J by 5 bases, with 6 bases of the junction left unmatched. Germline assignment: CDR1 MDHEN and CDR2 SYDVKM. Written as DNA, the CDR3 is TGTGCCAGCAGTTTGGGACAGGGGGGTTTTAACGAGCAGTACTTC. Translated, it gives CASSLGQGGFNEQYF.

About this clone: Within the sample, other DNA sequences also encode this same CDR3. The chain couples TRBV11-2 to TRBJ2-3; no definite D call. This CDR3 has 11 residues. Germline V gives CDR1 SGHAT, CDR2 FQNNGV. Trimming stripped 3 bases from V and 5 bases from J, with 3 bases between. Written as DNA, the CDR3 is TGTGCCAGCAGCTTCGGAGATACGCAGTATTTT. Its translation: CASSFGDTQYF.

Concerning this clone: The same CDR3 arises from other DNA sequences in this sample as well. V usage is TRBV20-1 and J usage is TRBJ2-5; D gene unclear. The CDR3 has 10 amino acids. The germline gives CDR1 DFQATT, CDR2 SNEGSKA (reference sequence). V lost 6 bases, J lost 5 bases, and 7 bases lay in between. The CDR3 DNA reads as TGCAGTGCCATAAGGGAGACCCAGTACTTC. Amino acids: CSAIRETQYF.

J is TRBJ1-6 and V is TRBV28, with D unresolved. Germline loops: CDR1 MDHEN, CDR2 SYDVKM. V shed 2 bases and J shed 4 bases, with 12 bases lying between them. This CDR3 comprises 16 residues. The DNA for the CDR3 is TGTGCCAGCAGTTTACCCACCGTGGGGTATAATTCACCCCTCCACTTT. Its translation: CASSLPTVGYNSPLHF.

V gene TRBV5-6 combines with J gene TRBJ2-1, with 9 positions matching TRBD1. CDR3 size: 13 residues. CDR1 SGHDT and CDR2 YYEEEE come from the germline V gene. Losses at the gene ends were 2 bases for V and 14 bases for J; bases not matched to a gene: 8. The DNA for the CDR3 is TGTGCCAGCAGCTTAGACCGGGACAGGGATGAGTTCTTC. It encodes CASSLDRDRDEFF.

This clone has just one count. The chain is built from TRBV30 and TRBJ2-3; D possibly uses TRBD1 or TRBD2 (5 bases each). Trimming shortened V by 3 bases and J by 5 bases, and 15 bases separated the two germline ends. Per germline, CDR1 GTSNPN and CDR2 SVGIG (reference sequence). The CDR3 length is 14 residues. CDR3 amino acids: CAWRSEGRGDTQYF. CDR3 DNA: TGTGCCTGGAGATCCGAGGGGCGTGGAGATACGCAGTATTTT.

The chain recombines TRBV6-1 with TRBJ2-4, with a possible D match to TRBD2 (6 bases). The CDR3 contains 11 residues. V was pared by 6 bases and J by 9 bases, with 9 bases between. CDR1 MNHNS and CDR2 SASEGT come from the germline V gene. DNA of the CDR3: TGTGCCAGCAGGGGGGGACTCATTCAGTACTTC. This codes for CASRGGLIQYF.

This clone was observed a handful of times. In the same sample, other DNA sequences code for this CDR3. The chain links TRBV6-5 to TRBJ2-7; 10 bases align to TRBD2. The V gene end was trimmed by 6 bases and the J gene end by 4 bases; junction bases not matched to a gene: 6. CDR1 is MNHEY and CDR2 is SVGAGI in the germline V gene. The CDR3 runs to 14 residues. CDR3 protein: CASSPGLAAYEQYF. Written as DNA, the CDR3 is TGTGCCAGCAGCCCCGGACTAGCGGCTTACGAGCAGTACTTC.

The gene calls are TRBV2 and TRBJ1-1; D remains unclear. The CDR3 contains 16 residues. Trimming took off 0 bases at V and 0 bases at J, with 11 bases between the two ends. CDR1 and CDR2 from the germline V gene are SNHLY and FYNNEI. CDR3 residues: CASSEAPGRLNTEAFF. The CDR3 region has the DNA TGTGCCAGCAGTGAAGCACCGGGGAGATTGAACACTGAAGCTTTCTTT.

This clone was seen just once. This sequence joins TRBV28 and TRBJ1-4; 9 bases map to TRBD1. There are 16 residues in the CDR3. In germline, CDR1 is MDHEN, CDR2 SYDVKM. With 5 bases clipped from V and 0 bases from J, the junction kept 4 bases outside the gene matches. The DNA of the CDR3 is TGTGCCAGCAGTGCACAGGGGGCCACAACTAATGAAAAACTGTTTTTT. Protein sequence: CASSAQGATTNEKLFF.

Notes on this clone: Other DNA sequences in this sample translate to the same CDR3. The chain has TRBV5-1 and TRBJ2-7; 9 bases align to TRBD2. With 7 bases clipped from V and 5 bases from J, the junction kept 10 bases outside the gene matches. Germline V gene data show CDR1 as SGHRS and CDR2 as YFSETQ. The CDR3 covers 14 residues. CDR3 coding DNA: TGCGCCAGCTCCCTAGCGGGGAAGTCCCACGAGCAGTACTTC. Its translation is CASSLAGKSHEQYF.

V and J are TRBV6-6 and TRBJ2-6; D might be TRBD2 (6 bases). The length of the CDR3 is 16 residues. Germline CDR1 and CDR2: MNHNY and SVGAGI (reference sequence). The V end lost 2 bases, the J end lost 1 base, and 9 bases lay between the germline ends. The CDR3 here is CASSYGAGSGANVLTF. The CDR3 DNA is TGTGCCAGCAGTTACGGGGCGGGGTCTGGGGCCAACGTCCTGACTTTC.

This clone came up once. V is TRBV2 and J is TRBJ1-1; D is ambiguous. Trimming pared 7 bases from V and 11 bases from J, leaving 14 bases between. CDR1 and CDR2 from the germline V gene are SNHLY and FYNNEI. The CDR3 spans 11 residues. The CDR3 region is CASTIAEGAFF. The CDR3 region has the DNA TGTGCCAGCACAATCGCGGAAGGGGCTTTCTTT.

The chain recombines TRBV18 with TRBJ2-7, with a weak D call TRBD2 (5 bases). V was cut by 5 bases and J by 2 bases, with 16 bases left in between. This CDR3 contains 15 residues. Germline V lookup: CDR1 KGHSH, CDR2 LQKENI. CDR3 loop: CASSSYNGKTYEQYF. The CDR3 DNA reads as TGTGCCAGCTCATCATACAACGGGAAGACCTACGAGCAGTACTTC.

The V call is TRBV2, the J call TRBJ1-2; D uncertain. Per the germline V gene, CDR1 is SNHLY and CDR2 is FYNNEI. The germline V and J ends were trimmed by 5 bases and 4 bases, with 11 bases remaining between them. The CDR3 length is 13 residues. The CDR3: CASSPRSTYGYTF. In nucleotides, the CDR3 is TGTGCCAGCAGTCCGAGATCTACCTATGGCTACACCTTC.

The chain recombines TRBV18 with TRBJ2-3; D gene ambiguous. The CDR3 runs 15 residues. Germline CDR1 KGHSH, CDR2 LQKENI. V lost 2 bases and J lost 0, with 9 bases in between. The CDR3 bases are TGTGCCAGCTCACCAATCGCGGATAGCACAGATACGCAGTATTTT. It is translated as CASSPIADSTDTQYF.

The genes are TRBV9 and TRBJ2-1, with a possible D match to TRBD2 (7 bases). Germline values: CDR1 SGDLS, CDR2 YYNGEE. The CDR3 extends over 14 amino acids. V lost 3 bases to trimming and J lost 4 bases, with 11 bases between them. The CDR3 sequence: CASSARGGYNEQFF. CDR3 sequence (DNA): TGTGCCAGCAGCGCTAGGGGGGGATACAATGAGCAGTTCTTC.

The chain links TRBV6-4 to TRBJ2-7; D may be TRBD1 (6 bases). V was pared by 7 bases and J by 3 bases, with 22 bases between. This CDR3 has 16 amino acids. CDR1 and CDR2 (germline): MRHNA, SNTAGT. CDR3 nucleotide sequence: TGTGCCAGCACCTTTCGCCGGGACAAACCTTTCTACGAGCAGTACTTC. Translation gives CASTFRRDKPFYEQYF.

The rearrangement joins TRBV4-2 to TRBJ2-5; no reliable D call. From germline, CDR1 is LGHNA and CDR2 YNFKEQ. There are 15 residues in the CDR3. The ends were cut back, 2 bases at V and 1 base at J, with 11 bases in the middle. CDR3 sequence: CASSQRVGAQETQYF. The CDR3 DNA reads TGTGCCAGCAGCCAACGCGTCGGAGCCCAAGAGACCCAGTACTTC.

The chain links TRBV19 to TRBJ2-7; TRBD1 matches 8 bases. Germline loops: CDR1 LNHDA, CDR2 SQIVND (reference sequence). CDR3 length equals 15 residues. Trimming cost V 7 bases and J 3 bases; bases outside gene matches: 11. CDR3 nucleotide sequence: TGTGCCAGTAATCCCTCCGGGACAGGAATCTACGAGCAGTACTTC. As protein: CASNPSGTGIYEQYF.

This chain links TRBV2 with TRBJ2-1; tentatively, D is TRBD2 (5 bases). Germline V CDR1 and CDR2: SNHLY, FYNNEI. The CDR3 runs to 15 residues. V was pared by 7 bases and J by 3 bases, with 16 bases between. This CDR3 is CASTQQTINYNEQFF. The CDR3 DNA follows: TGTGCCAGCACCCAACAGACTATAAACTACAATGAGCAGTTCTTC.

This clone appeared a single time. The rearrangement joins TRBV19 to TRBJ2-5; the D call may be TRBD1 or TRBD2 (5 bases each). Germline V gene lookup returns CDR1 LNHDA and CDR2 SQIVND (reference sequence). The CDR3 spans 15 residues. The germline V and J ends were trimmed by 3 bases and 1 base, with 12 bases remaining between them. The chain's CDR3 is CASSMTGALQETQYF. The CDR3 bases are TGTGCCAGTAGTATGACCGGGGCCCTCCAAGAGACCCAGTACTTC.